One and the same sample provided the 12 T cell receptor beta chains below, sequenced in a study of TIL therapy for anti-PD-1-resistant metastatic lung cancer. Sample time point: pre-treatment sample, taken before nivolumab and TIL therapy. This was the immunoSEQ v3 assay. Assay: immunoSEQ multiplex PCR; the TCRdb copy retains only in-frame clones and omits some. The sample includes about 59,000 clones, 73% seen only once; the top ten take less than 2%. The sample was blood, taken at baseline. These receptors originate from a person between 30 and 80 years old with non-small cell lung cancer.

CDR3 sequence reads: CASSGGQLNYGYTF. The DNA for the CDR3 is TGTGCCAGCAGTGGTGGACAGCTTAACTATGGCTACACCTTC. The rearrangement uses TRBV2 and TRBJ1-2, with D perhaps TRBD1 (6 bases). Germline assignment: CDR1 SNHLY and CDR2 FYNNEI. CDR3 length: 14 residues. Trimming cost V 4 bases and J 1 base, with 10 bases left between them.

The CDR3, as DNA: TGCAGTGCTAGGGTATTGGACGAGCAGTACTTC. Translation gives CSARVLDEQYF. The V call is TRBV20-1, the J call TRBJ2-7, with unresolved D. Trimming shortened V by 3 bases and J by 5 bases, and 8 bases separated the two germline ends. CDR3 length: 11 amino acids. Germline V gene sequence: CDR1 DFQATT, CDR2 SNEGSKA (reference sequence).

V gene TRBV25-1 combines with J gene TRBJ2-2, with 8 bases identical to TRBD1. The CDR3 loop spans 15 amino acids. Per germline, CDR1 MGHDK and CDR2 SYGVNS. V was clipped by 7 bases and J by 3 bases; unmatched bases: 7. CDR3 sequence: CASNSGTGYTGELFF. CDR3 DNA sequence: TGTGCCAGCAACTCTGGGACAGGTTACACCGGGGAGCTGTTTTTT.

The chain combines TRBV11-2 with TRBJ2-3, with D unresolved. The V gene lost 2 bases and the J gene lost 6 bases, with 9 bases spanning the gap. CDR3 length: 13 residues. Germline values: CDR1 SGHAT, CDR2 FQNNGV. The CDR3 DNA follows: TGTGCCAGCAGCTTAAGTTTCGAGGATACGCAGTATTTT. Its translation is CASSLSFEDTQYF.

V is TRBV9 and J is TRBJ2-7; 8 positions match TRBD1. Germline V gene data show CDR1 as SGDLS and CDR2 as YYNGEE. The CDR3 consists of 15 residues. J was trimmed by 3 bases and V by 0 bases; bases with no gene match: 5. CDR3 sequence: CASSVDYGQGYEQYF. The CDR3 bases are TGTGCCAGCAGCGTAGATTACGGACAGGGCTACGAGCAGTACTTC.

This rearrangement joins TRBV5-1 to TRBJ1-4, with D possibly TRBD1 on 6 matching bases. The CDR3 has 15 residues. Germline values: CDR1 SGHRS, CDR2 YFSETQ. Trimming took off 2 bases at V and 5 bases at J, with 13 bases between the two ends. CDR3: CASSLPDSGNEKLFF. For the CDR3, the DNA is TGCGCCAGCAGCTTACCGGACAGCGGCAATGAAAAACTGTTTTTT.

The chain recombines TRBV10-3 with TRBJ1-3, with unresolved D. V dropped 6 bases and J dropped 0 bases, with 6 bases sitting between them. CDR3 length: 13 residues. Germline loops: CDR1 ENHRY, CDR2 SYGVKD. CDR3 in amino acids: CAIRAISGNTIYF. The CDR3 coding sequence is TGTGCCATCAGGGCGATCTCTGGAAACACCATATATTTT.

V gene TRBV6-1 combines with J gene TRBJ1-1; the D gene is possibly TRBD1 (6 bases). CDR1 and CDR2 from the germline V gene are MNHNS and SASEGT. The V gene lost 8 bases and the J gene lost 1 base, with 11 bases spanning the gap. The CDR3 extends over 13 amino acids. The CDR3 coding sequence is TGTGCCAGCCCCCGGACAGCGAACACTGAAGCTTTCTTT. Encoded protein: CASPRTANTEAFF.

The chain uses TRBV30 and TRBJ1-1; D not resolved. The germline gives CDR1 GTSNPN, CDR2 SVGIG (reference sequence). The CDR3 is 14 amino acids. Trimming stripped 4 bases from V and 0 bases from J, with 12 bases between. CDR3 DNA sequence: TGTGCCTGGAACTCACCCCCCTTGAACACTGAAGCTTTCTTT. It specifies CAWNSPPLNTEAFF.

CDR3 protein: CASSAPGQGALGYQPQHF. Here the CDR3 DNA reads TGTGCCAGCAGCGCACCGGGACAGGGGGCGCTTGGTTATCAGCCCCAGCATTTT. V gene TRBV7-2 combines with J gene TRBJ1-5; TRBD1 agrees at 12 bases. V lost 5 bases to trimming and J lost 5 bases; unmatched junction nucleotides: 13. This CDR3 is built from 18 residues. CDR1 is SGHTA and CDR2 is FQGNSA in the germline V gene.

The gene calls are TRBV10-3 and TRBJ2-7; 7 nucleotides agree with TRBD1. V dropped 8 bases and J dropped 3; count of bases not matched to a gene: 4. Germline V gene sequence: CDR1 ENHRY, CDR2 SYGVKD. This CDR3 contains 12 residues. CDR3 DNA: TGTGCCATCGGGACAGTAGTCTACGAGCAGTACTTC. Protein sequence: CAIGTVVYEQYF.

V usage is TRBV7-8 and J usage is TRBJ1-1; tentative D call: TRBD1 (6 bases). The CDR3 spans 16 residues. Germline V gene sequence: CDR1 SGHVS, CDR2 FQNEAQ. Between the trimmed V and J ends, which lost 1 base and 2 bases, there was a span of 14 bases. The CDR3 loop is CASSLETRTENTEAFF. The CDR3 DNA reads TGTGCCAGCAGCTTAGAGACTAGGACAGAAAACACTGAAGCTTTCTTT.